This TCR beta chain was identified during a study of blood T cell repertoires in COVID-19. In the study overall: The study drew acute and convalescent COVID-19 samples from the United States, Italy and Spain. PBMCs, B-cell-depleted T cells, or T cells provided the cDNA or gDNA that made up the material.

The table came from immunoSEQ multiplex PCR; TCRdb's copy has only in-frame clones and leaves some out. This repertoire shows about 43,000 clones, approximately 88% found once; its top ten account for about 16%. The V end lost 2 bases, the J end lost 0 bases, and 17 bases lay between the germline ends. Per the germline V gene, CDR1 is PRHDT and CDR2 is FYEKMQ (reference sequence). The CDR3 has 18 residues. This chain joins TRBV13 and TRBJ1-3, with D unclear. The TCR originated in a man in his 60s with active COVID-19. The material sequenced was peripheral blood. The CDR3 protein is CASSLKRVPNYSGNTIYF. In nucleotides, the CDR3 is TGTGCCAGCAGCTTAAAGAGGGTCCCAAATTACTCTGGAAACACCATATATTTT.